The subject of this entry is one T cell receptor (beta chain). The record originates from a study of neoadjuvant nivolumab and ipilimumab in lung cancer. CDR3 length: 13 amino acids. Per the germline V gene, CDR1 is SNHLY and CDR2 is FYNNEI. Trimming pared 4 bases from V and 1 base from J, leaving 7 bases between. Generated by immunoSEQ multiplex PCR, the TCRdb table keeps only in-frame clones and is missing some. This sample has tens of thousands of clones; approximately 90% occur once, and the top ten carry about 4.9%. The specimen comprised peripheral blood, sampled after neoadjuvant nivolumab, alone or with ipilimumab, at or shortly before surgery. This chain uses TRBV2 with TRBJ1-2; D is unclear. This receptor was identified in an adult with non-small cell lung cancer. CDR3 amino acids: CASSVADNYGYTF. The CDR3 bases are TGTGCCAGCAGTGTGGCAGATAACTATGGCTACACCTTC.